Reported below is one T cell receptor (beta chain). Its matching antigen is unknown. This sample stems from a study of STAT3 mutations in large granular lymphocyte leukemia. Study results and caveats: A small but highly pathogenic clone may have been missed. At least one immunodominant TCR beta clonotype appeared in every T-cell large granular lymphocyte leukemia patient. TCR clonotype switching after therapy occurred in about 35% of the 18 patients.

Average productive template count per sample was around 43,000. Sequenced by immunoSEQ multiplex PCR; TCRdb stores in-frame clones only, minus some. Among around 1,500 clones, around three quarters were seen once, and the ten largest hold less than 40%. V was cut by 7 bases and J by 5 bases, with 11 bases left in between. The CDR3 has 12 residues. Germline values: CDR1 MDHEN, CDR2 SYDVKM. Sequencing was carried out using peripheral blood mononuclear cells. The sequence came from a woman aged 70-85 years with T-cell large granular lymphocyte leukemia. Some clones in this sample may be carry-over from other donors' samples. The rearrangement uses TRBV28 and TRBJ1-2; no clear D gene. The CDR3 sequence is CASNQNTYGYTF. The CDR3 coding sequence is TGTGCCAGCAACCAGAACACGTATGGCTACACCTTC.